This T cell receptor (beta chain) was identified during a study of neurological immune-mediated disorders. Study-wide findings and caveats: Patients with HTLV-1-associated myelopathy had the highest level of TCR clonal expansion, whereas patients with multiple sclerosis had the lowest level, falling beneath the level found in healthy controls.

The cDNA came from 5'RACE with 10-nucleotide random UMIs. Each CDR3 protein gets one entry after TCRdb re-called the 5' RACE reads with MiXCR. This table holds some 77,000 distinct CDR3 sequences, roughly 15% found once. This clonotype was observed at least ten times. Its antigen is as yet unknown. The CDR3 covers 14 residues. Germline V gene sequence: CDR1 SNHLY, CDR2 FYNNEI. V was cut by 4 bases and J by 3 bases, with 10 bases left in between. Time point defined: longitudinal time-point 1 (baseline). The TCR sequence derives from a female donor with HTLV-1-associated myelopathy (HAM/TSP). Input material: PBMCs. This chain uses TRBV2 with TRBJ2-1; D possibly corresponds to TRBD2 (5 bases). Here the CDR3 DNA reads TGTGCCAGCAGTGGGTCTAGCCTCTACAATGAGCAGTTCTTC. Translation gives CASSGSSLYNEQFF.